Following are 8 T cell receptor beta chains from one sample sequenced in a study of T cell responses to AZD1222 COVID-19 vaccine. Produced via immunoSEQ multiplex PCR; TCRdb's table is partial and in-frame only. The data contain 130,000 or so clones, around 83% of them singletons. Here the sequenced sample was peripheral blood, taken 28 days after the second AZD1222 dose. These receptors were taken from an adult who received the AZD1222 COVID-19 vaccine.

The chain carries TRBV7-9 and TRBJ2-2; the D gene could be TRBD1 or TRBD2 (6 bases each). Trimming took off 0 bases at V and 1 base at J, with 15 bases between the two ends. The CDR3 is 18 residues long. CDR1 is SEHNR, CDR2 FQNEAQ, per germline (reference sequence). The CDR3 region has the DNA TGTGCCAGCAGCTTAGCGGGGGGCCTATCGAAGAACACCGGGGAGCTGTTTTTT. Its translation is CASSLAGGLSKNTGELFF.

The chain links TRBV6-2 or TRBV6-3 to TRBJ2-7; 10 positions agree with TRBD1. V trimming: 3 bases; J trimming: 4 bases; junction bases outside the gene matches: 9. The CDR3 runs to 16 residues. Germline-derived CDR1 and CDR2 are MNHEY and SVGEGT. The CDR3 loop is CASSYRQGARMYEQYF. The CDR3 bases are TGTGCCAGCAGTTATCGACAGGGGGCGCGAATGTACGAGCAGTACTTC.

The J gene is TRBJ1-3, the V gene TRBV6-5, with a weak D call TRBD1 (6 bases). Between the trimmed V and J ends, which lost 4 bases and 2 bases, there was a span of 12 bases. Germline V CDR1 and CDR2: MNHEY, SVGAGI. The CDR3 is 15 residues long. The CDR3 loop reads CASSFNRAAGNTIYF. The DNA of the CDR3 is TGTGCCAGCAGTTTCAACAGGGCAGCTGGAAACACCATATATTTT.

V and J are TRBV6-5 and TRBJ1-2; D might be TRBD1 (5 bases). The V gene's germline CDR1 is MNHEY and CDR2 SVGAGI. The CDR3 covers 15 residues. Trimming pared 4 bases from V and 6 bases from J, leaving 18 bases between. The CDR3 DNA sequence: TGTGCCAGCAGTTGGTCGGGGACCTTGGGGGATGGCTACACCTTC. Translated: CASSWSGTLGDGYTF.

The chain has TRBV11-2 and TRBJ2-7; D is possibly TRBD1 (6 bases). The CDR3 sequence is 13 residues long. The V end lost 6 bases, the J end lost 2 bases, and 11 bases lay between the germline ends. Germline V lookup: CDR1 SGHAT, CDR2 FQNNGV. CDR3 sequence reads: CASRPGQTYEQYF. The CDR3, as DNA: TGTGCCAGCAGACCAGGACAGACCTACGAGCAGTACTTC.

This chain joins TRBV19 and TRBJ2-3, with TRBD2 matching over 10 bases. The length of the CDR3 is 15 residues. Germline CDR1 is LNHDA and CDR2 is SQIVND (reference sequence). Trimming cost V 7 bases and J 6 bases; bases outside gene matches: 10. The CDR3 bases are TGTGCCAGTACCCCTAGCGGGGGTCCGATGGATACGCAGTATTTT. Protein product: CASTPSGGPMDTQYF.

The chain couples TRBV7-2 to TRBJ1-2; D gene ambiguous. CDR1 SGHTA and CDR2 FQGNSA come from the germline V gene. V dropped 2 bases and J dropped 7 bases, with 14 bases sitting between them. This CDR3 has 14 residues. The CDR3 DNA reads TGTGCCAGCAGCTTAAGAATAGGGCAACTTGGCTACACCTTC. It translates to CASSLRIGQLGYTF.

The rearrangement joins TRBV4-2 to TRBJ1-1; TRBD1 might be the D (5 bases). CDR1 is LGHNA and CDR2 is YNFKEQ in the germline V gene. V lost 1 base and J 0 bases, leaving 9 bases between the germline ends. CDR3 length equals 15 residues. The CDR3 sequence: CASSQGRGMNTEAFF. In DNA, the CDR3 is TGTGCCAGCAGCCAAGGGAGGGGTATGAACACTGAAGCTTTCTTT.